What follows are 23 T cell receptor beta chains derived from one specimen sequenced in a study of beta chain features in type 1 diabetes. For these TCRs, the target antigens are not known. Notes on the study in general: Among patients with Type 1 diabetes, TCRB CDR3s were moderately but significantly shorter in every one of the four CD4+ subsets.

Reverse transcription of all isolated RNA meant that expressed TCRB transcripts were sequenced. Clones were sequenced by immunoSEQ multiplex PCR, and TCRdb holds only the in-frame ones, with some missing. The sample gives about 660,000 clones, around an eighth of which show up once; 0.03% to 0.04% is in the top ten. The material sequenced was naive CD4+ T cells from blood. Receptors were obtained from a man in his late teens or twenties with type 1 diabetes.

The chain is built from TRBV10-3 and TRBJ2-1; D is uncertain. The germline CDR1 and CDR2 sequences are ENHRY and SYGVKD. Trimming stripped 7 bases from V and 3 bases from J, with 13 bases between. The CDR3 contains 14 residues. The CDR3 region has the DNA TGTGCCATCACAAAGCCACCGAACTACAATGAGCAGTTCTTC. Translation gives CAITKPPNYNEQFF.

This rearrangement joins TRBV30 to TRBJ1-2; a possible D gene is TRBD1 (6 bases). CDR1 is GTSNPN, CDR2 SVGIG, per germline (reference sequence). With 2 bases removed from V and 7 bases from J, the gap between germline ends came to 14 bases. The CDR3 covers 13 residues. This CDR3 reads CAWSLSQGLGYTF. The CDR3 nucleotides read TGTGCCTGGAGTCTTTCACAGGGCCTTGGCTACACCTTC.

This clone occurred a few times. As DNA, the CDR3 is TGCGCCAGCAGCTTGACCAGTGAAGCTTTCTTT. This gives the protein CASSLTSEAFF. The V and J genes are TRBV5-1 and TRBJ1-1; unclear D gene. Germline values: CDR1 SGHRS, CDR2 YFSETQ. V lost 1 base and J lost 7, with 5 bases in between. This CDR3 comprises 11 residues. Full variable domain (rest looked up from reference TRBV5-1 and TRBJ1-1): KAGVTQTPRYLIKTRGQQVTLSCSPISGHRSVSWYQQTPGQGLQFLFEYFSETQRNKGNFPGRFSGRQFSNSRSEMNVSTLELGDSALYLCASSLTSEAFFGQGTRLTVV.

The chain carries TRBV4-1 and TRBJ1-2; D is unresolved. Per the germline V gene, CDR1 is MGHRA and CDR2 is YSYEKL. V was clipped by 1 base and J by 0 bases, with 12 bases between them. This CDR3 has 16 amino acids. The CDR3 region is CASSQGLRGTNYGYTF. The DNA for the CDR3 is TGCGCCAGCAGCCAAGGCCTTCGGGGAACTAACTATGGCTACACCTTC.

This sequence joins TRBV7-2 and TRBJ2-7, with D tentatively TRBD1 (6 bases). The V gene lost 7 bases and the J gene lost 2 bases, with 12 bases spanning the gap. Per germline, CDR1 SGHTA and CDR2 FQGNSA. This CDR3 region has 13 residues. The CDR3 DNA reads TGTGCCAGCACCAGGGACATTACCTACGAGCAGTACTTC. Translation gives CASTRDITYEQYF.

This chain uses TRBV29-1 with TRBJ1-2, with 8 bases matching TRBD1. The V gene end was trimmed by 8 bases and the J gene end by 0 bases; junction bases not matched to a gene: 8. Per germline, CDR1 SQVTM and CDR2 ANQGSEA. The CDR3 extends over 14 amino acids. The CDR3 protein is CSTQQGGTNYGYTF. The CDR3 DNA reads TGCAGCACCCAACAGGGGGGGACTAACTATGGCTACACCTTC.

CDR3: CATSRAGTGYSYEQYF. The CDR3 nucleotides read TGTGCCACCAGCAGAGCCGGGACAGGATACTCCTACGAGCAGTACTTC. This chain connects TRBV15 to TRBJ2-7; the match to TRBD1 covers 8 bases. Per the germline V gene, CDR1 is LNHNV and CDR2 is YYDKDF (reference sequence). Trimming cost V 1 base and J 0 bases; bases outside gene matches: 5. The CDR3 consists of 16 residues.

This clone was counted a few times. V usage is TRBV28 and J usage is TRBJ2-2, with a possible D match to TRBD1 (5 bases). With 6 bases removed from V and 6 bases from J, the gap between germline ends came to 14 bases. Germline CDR1 MDHEN, CDR2 SYDVKM. This CDR3 is built from 14 residues. DNA for the CDR3: TGTGCCAGCAGCATACCCAGGGATTCCGGGGAGCTGTTTTTT. It is translated as CASSIPRDSGELFF.

This chain links TRBV13 with TRBJ2-1; 10 bases are a match to TRBD1. The CDR3 runs to 15 residues. J lost 1 base, V lost 5 bases, and 2 bases had no gene match. Germline loops: CDR1 PRHDT, CDR2 FYEKMQ (reference sequence). The CDR3, as DNA: TGTGCCAGCAGCGGGGACAGGGGATCCTACAATGAGCAGTTCTTC. Protein product: CASSGDRGSYNEQFF.

The genes are TRBV7-2 and TRBJ1-5, with TRBD1 as a possible D gene (6 bases). CDR3 length: 12 residues. Germline assignment: CDR1 SGHTA and CDR2 FQGNSA. V lost 8 bases, J lost 3 bases, and 8 bases lay in between. DNA of the CDR3: TGTGCCAGCGGACAGCTCAATCAGCCCCAGCATTTT. This gives the protein CASGQLNQPQHF.

In this sample, this clone turned up a few times. This chain uses TRBV27 with TRBJ1-5; 10 bases are shared with TRBD1. The V and J ends lost 5 bases and 6 bases, in that order; junction bases with no gene match: 7. The CDR3 has 15 residues. Germline V lookup: CDR1 MNHEY, CDR2 SMNVEV (reference sequence). CDR3 in DNA: TGTGCCAGCAGTGCGCTCGGGACAGGGGTTCAGCCCCAGCATTTT. Translation gives CASSALGTGVQPQHF.

The genes are TRBV29-1 and TRBJ2-4; possible D gene TRBD1, 6 bases. V lost 8 bases and J lost 1, with 12 bases in between. This CDR3 contains 13 residues. Looked up from germline, CDR1 is SQVTM and CDR2 is ANQGSEA. The CDR3 DNA sequence: TGCAGCACATGGGACAAGGCCAAAAACATTCAGTACTTC. Its translation: CSTWDKAKNIQYF.

The chain recombines TRBV5-1 with TRBJ1-1; D unresolved. Between the trimmed V and J ends, which lost 3 bases and 3 bases, there was a span of 9 bases. Germline CDR1 reads SGHRS; CDR2 reads YFSETQ. The CDR3 sequence is 13 residues long. In DNA form, the CDR3 reads TGCGCCAGCAGCTCGGGAGGACACACTGAAGCTTTCTTT. Translating it yields CASSSGGHTEAFF.

The rearrangement uses TRBV6-1 and TRBJ2-1, with D perhaps given as TRBD1 or TRBD2 (5 bases each). V gave up 5 bases and J gave up 9 bases, with 20 bases separating them. The CDR3 contains 15 residues. The germline CDR1 and CDR2 sequences are MNHNS and SASEGT. The CDR3 is CASSITGTQRVEQFF. In DNA form, the CDR3 reads TGTGCCAGCAGTATTACCGGGACCCAACGAGTTGAGCAGTTCTTC.

This clone appeared a few times. The DNA of the CDR3 is TGTGCCAGCTCACCTGGACAGAATCAGCCCCAGCATTTT. Encoded protein: CASSPGQNQPQHF. This chain connects TRBV18 to TRBJ1-5, with D possibly TRBD1 on 6 matching bases. With 3 bases removed from V and 4 bases from J, the gap between germline ends came to 7 bases. Germline V gene data show CDR1 as KGHSH and CDR2 as LQKENI. The CDR3 loop spans 13 amino acids.

There are a few counts of this clone. V and J are TRBV29-1 and TRBJ2-3; tentatively, D is TRBD1 or TRBD2 (6 bases each). Germline loops: CDR1 SQVTM, CDR2 ANQGSEA. Trimming pared 7 bases from V and 5 bases from J, leaving 10 bases between. The CDR3 spans 11 residues. CDR3 in amino acids: CSAKGGDTQYF. In DNA, the CDR3 is TGCAGCGCCAAGGGGGGAGATACGCAGTATTTT.

This chain connects TRBV4-3 to TRBJ1-2; no reliable D call. Germline assignment: CDR1 LGHNA and CDR2 YSLEER. Trimming took 0 bases from V and 3 from J, leaving 14 bases between them. The CDR3 is 16 residues long. The CDR3 loop is CASSQDLPVVDYGYTF. The CDR3 DNA reads TGCGCCAGCAGCCAAGATCTTCCGGTAGTCGACTATGGCTACACCTTC.

V and J are TRBV5-1 and TRBJ2-5, with 14 nucleotides matching TRBD2. The CDR3 has 15 amino acids. CDR1 is SGHRS, CDR2 YFSETQ, per germline. V trimming: 4 bases; J trimming: 5 bases; junction bases outside the gene matches: 4. Written as DNA, the CDR3 is TGCGCCAGCAGCCCGGGACTAGCGGGAGTGGAGACCCAGTACTTC. Its protein is CASSPGLAGVETQYF.

This clone was observed a handful of times. The V and J genes are TRBV7-2 and TRBJ2-3; D is undetermined. Germline CDR1 is SGHTA and CDR2 is FQGNSA. V lost 1 base to trimming and J lost 6 bases, with 14 bases between them. CDR3 length: 15 amino acids. The CDR3 reads CASSLEGYYRDTQYF. In DNA, the CDR3 is TGTGCCAGCAGCTTAGAGGGCTACTACCGGGATACGCAGTATTTT.

This clone has just a few counts. Written as DNA, the CDR3 is TGTGCCAGCAGCTTAGCTCAAGGTCCTATAAATGAGCAGTTCTTC. Translation: CASSLAQGPINEQFF. This rearrangement joins TRBV7-2 to TRBJ2-1; D is uncertain. CDR3 length: 15 residues. Germline-derived CDR1 and CDR2 are SGHTA and FQGNSA. V was clipped by 0 bases and J by 7 bases, with 13 bases between them.

The V gene is TRBV6-5, the J gene TRBJ2-1; 11 nucleotides agree with TRBD2. V trimming: 0 bases; J trimming: 5 bases; junction bases outside the gene matches: 0. CDR1 MNHEY and CDR2 SVGAGI come from the germline V gene. CDR3 length: 15 amino acids. The CDR3 nucleotides are TGTGCCAGCAGTTACTCGACTAGCGGGGACAATGAGCAGTTCTTC. Its protein is CASSYSTSGDNEQFF.

This clone turned up a few times. Other DNA sequences in the sample encode the same CDR3. The chain couples TRBV28 to TRBJ1-1; D call uncertain. The V and J ends lost 2 bases and 4 bases respectively, with 5 bases between them. This CDR3 region has 12 residues. CDR1 is MDHEN, CDR2 SYDVKM, per germline. This chain's CDR3 is CASSLRGTEAFF. The CDR3 region has the DNA TGTGCCAGCAGTTTACGGGGCACTGAAGCTTTCTTT.

This clone has a handful of counts. The chain links TRBV9 to TRBJ1-6; 7 bases align to TRBD1. The CDR3 has 15 amino acids. V trimming: 4 bases; J trimming: 8 bases; junction bases outside the gene matches: 9. Germline V gene lookup returns CDR1 SGDLS and CDR2 YYNGEE. The CDR3 spells CASSPGDRAYSPLHF. The CDR3 DNA sequence: TGTGCCAGCAGCCCCGGTGACAGGGCCTATTCACCCCTCCACTTT.